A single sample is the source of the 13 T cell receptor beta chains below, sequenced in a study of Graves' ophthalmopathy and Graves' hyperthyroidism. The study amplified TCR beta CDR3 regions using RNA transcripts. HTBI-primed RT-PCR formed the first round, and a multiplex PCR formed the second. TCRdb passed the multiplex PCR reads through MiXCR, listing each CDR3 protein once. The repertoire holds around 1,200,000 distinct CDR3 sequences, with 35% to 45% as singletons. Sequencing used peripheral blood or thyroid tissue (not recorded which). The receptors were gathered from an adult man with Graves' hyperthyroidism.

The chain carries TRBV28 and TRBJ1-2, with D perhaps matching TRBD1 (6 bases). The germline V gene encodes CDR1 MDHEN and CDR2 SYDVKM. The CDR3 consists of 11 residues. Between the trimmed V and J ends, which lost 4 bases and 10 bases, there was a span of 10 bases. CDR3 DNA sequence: TGTGCCAGCAGTTCCAGGGGCCCCTACACCTTC. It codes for CASSSRGPYTF.

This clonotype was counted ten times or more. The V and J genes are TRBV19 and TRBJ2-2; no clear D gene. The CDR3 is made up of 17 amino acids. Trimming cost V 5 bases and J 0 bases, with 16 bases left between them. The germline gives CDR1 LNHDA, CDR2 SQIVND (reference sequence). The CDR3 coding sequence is TGTGCCAGTAGTGCACTCATGGGCCCCGCGAACACCGGGGAGCTGTTTTTT. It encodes CASSALMGPANTGELFF. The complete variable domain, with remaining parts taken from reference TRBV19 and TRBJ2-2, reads DGGITQSPKYLFRKEGQNVTLSCEQNLNHDAMYWYRQDPGQGLRLIYYSQIVNDFQKGDIAEGYSVSREKKESFPLTVTSAQKNPTAFYLCASSALMGPANTGELFFGEGSRLTVL.

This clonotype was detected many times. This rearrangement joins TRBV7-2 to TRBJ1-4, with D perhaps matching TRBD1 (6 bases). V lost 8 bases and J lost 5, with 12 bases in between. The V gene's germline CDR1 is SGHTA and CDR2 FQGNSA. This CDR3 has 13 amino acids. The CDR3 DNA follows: TGTGCCAGCGCAACCACAGGGAATGAAAAACTGTTTTTT. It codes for CASATTGNEKLFF.

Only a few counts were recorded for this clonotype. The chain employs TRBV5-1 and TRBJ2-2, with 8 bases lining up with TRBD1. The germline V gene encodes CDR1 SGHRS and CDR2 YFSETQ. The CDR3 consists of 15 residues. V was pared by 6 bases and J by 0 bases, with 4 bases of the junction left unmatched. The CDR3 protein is CASTYRGSNTGELFF. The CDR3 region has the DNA TGCGCCAGCACCTACAGGGGGTCGAACACCGGGGAGCTGTTTTTT.

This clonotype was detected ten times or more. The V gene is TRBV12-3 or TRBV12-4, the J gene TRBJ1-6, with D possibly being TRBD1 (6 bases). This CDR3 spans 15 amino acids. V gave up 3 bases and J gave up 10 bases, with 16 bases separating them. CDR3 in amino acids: CASSLSGGGRSPLHF. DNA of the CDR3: TGTGCCAGCAGTTTGTCCGGGGGCGGAAGATCACCCCTCCACTTT.

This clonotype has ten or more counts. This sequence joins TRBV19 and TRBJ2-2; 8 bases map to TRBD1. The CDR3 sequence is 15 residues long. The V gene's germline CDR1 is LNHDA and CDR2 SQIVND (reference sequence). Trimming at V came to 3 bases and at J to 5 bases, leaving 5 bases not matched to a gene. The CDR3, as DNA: TGTGCCAGTAGTATGCAGGGGGCAGGAACCGGGGAGCTGTTTTTT. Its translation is CASSMQGAGTGELFF.

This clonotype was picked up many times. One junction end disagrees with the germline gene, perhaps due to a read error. The CDR3, as DNA: TGTGCCAGTAGTAATGGTGGACAGGGATCTACCCGCGTTTTT. Encoded protein: CASSNGGQGSTRVF. This chain uses TRBV19 with TRBJ1-1; the match to TRBD1 covers 8 bases. The CDR3 runs to 14 residues. Germline values: CDR1 LNHDA, CDR2 SQIVND (reference sequence).

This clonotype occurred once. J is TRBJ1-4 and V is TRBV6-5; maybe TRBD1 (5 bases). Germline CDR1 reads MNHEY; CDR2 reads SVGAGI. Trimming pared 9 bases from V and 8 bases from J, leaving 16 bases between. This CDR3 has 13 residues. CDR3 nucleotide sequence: TGTGCCAGTAAGGACGACAGTTGGGAAAAACTGTTTTTT. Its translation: CASKDDSWEKLFF.

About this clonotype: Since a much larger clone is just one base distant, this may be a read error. Here the CDR3 DNA reads TGTGCCATCAGTTCCTCAGGGGGCCCGAATTCACCCCTCCACTTT. Protein: CAISSSGGPNSPLHF. The rearrangement uses TRBV10-3 and TRBJ1-6, with TRBD1 identical over 8 bases. The CDR3 sequence is 15 residues long. Trimming cost V 5 bases and J 7 bases; bases outside gene matches: 7. Per the germline V gene, CDR1 is ENHRY and CDR2 is SYGVKD.

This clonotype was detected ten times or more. DNA of the CDR3: TGTGCCATCAGTGATCCCACGGGACAGGGAACCTACGAGCAGTACTTC. Encoded protein: CAISDPTGQGTYEQYF. The chain joins TRBV10-3 to TRBJ2-7; 9 positions agree with TRBD1. The length of the CDR3 is 16 residues. Trimming at V came to 3 bases and at J to 2 bases, leaving 8 bases not matched to a gene. Germline V gene data show CDR1 as ENHRY and CDR2 as SYGVKD.

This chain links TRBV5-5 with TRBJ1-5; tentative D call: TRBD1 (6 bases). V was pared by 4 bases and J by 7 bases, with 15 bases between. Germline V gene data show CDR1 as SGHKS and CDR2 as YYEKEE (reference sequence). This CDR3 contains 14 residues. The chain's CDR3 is CASSRGQIGQPQHF. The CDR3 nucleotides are TGTGCCAGCAGCAGAGGACAGATTGGCCAGCCCCAGCATTTT.

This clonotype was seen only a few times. This chain's CDR3 is CASSQGAGGSNQPQHF. For the CDR3, the DNA is TGTGCCAGCAGCCAAGGGGCTGGGGGAAGCAATCAGCCCCAGCATTTT. The chain is built from TRBV7-9 and TRBJ1-5, with a weak D call TRBD1 (5 bases). Trimming stripped 5 bases from V and 1 base from J, with 15 bases between. Germline CDR1 reads SEHNR; CDR2 reads FQNEAQ (reference sequence). CDR3 length: 16 amino acids.

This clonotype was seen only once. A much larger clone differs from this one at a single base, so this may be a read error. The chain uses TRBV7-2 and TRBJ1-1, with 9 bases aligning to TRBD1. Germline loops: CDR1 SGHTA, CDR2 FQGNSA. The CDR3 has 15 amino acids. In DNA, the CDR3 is TGTGCCAGCAGCCCCCGACAGGGGGTGAACACTGAAGCTTCCTTT. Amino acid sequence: CASSPRQGVNTEASF. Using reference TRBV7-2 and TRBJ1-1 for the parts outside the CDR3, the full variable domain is GAGVSQSPSNKVTEKGKDVELRCDPISGHTALYWYRQSLGQGLEFLIYFQGNSAPDKSGLPSDRFSAERTGGSVSTLTIQRTQQEDSAVYLCASSPRQGVNTEASFGQGTRLTVV.